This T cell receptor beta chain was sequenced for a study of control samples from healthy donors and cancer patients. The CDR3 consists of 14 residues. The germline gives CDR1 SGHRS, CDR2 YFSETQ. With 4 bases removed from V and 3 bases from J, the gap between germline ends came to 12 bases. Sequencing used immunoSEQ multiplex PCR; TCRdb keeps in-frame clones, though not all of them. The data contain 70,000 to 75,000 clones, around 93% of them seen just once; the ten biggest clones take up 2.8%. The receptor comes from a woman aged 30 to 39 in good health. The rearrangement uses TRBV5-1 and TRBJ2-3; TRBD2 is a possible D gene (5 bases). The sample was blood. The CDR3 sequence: CASSTSPGTDTQYF. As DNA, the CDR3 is TGCGCCAGCAGCACGAGTCCGGGGACAGATACGCAGTATTTT.